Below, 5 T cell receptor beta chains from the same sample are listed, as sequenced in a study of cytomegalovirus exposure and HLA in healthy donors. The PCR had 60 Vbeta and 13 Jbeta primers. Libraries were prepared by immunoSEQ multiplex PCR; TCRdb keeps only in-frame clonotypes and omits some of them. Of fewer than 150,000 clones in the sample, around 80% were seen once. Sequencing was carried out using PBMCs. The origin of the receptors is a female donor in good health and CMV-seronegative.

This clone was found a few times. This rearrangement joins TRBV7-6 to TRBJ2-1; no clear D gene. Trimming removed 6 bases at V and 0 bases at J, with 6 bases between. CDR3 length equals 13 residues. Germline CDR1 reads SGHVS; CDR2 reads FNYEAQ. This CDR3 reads CASSWSSYNEQFF. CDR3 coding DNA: TGTGCCAGCAGTTGGAGCTCCTACAATGAGCAGTTCTTC.

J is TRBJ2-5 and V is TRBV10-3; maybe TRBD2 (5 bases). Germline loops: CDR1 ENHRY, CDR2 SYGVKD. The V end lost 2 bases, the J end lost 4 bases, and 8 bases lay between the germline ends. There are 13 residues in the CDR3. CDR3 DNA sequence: TGTGCCATCAGTGAGGATCGGGGAGAGACCCAGTACTTC. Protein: CAISEDRGETQYF.

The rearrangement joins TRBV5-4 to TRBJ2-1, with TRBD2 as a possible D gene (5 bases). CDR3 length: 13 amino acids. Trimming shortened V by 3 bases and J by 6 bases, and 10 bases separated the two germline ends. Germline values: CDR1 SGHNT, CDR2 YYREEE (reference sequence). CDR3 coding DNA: TGTGCCAGCAGCTCTGGACTTCCCAATGAGCAGTTCTTC. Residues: CASSSGLPNEQFF.

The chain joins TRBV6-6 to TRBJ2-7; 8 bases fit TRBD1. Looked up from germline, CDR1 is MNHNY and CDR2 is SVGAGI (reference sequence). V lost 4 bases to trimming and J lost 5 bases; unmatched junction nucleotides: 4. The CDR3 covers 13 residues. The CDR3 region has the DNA TGTGCCAGCAGTTGGGACAGGTGGAACGAGCAGTACTTC. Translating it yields CASSWDRWNEQYF.

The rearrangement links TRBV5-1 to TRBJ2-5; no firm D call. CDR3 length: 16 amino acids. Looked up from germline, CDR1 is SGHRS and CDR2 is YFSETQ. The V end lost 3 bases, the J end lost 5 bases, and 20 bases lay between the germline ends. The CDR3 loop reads CASSSDESAYGETQYF. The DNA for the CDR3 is TGCGCCAGCAGCTCCGACGAGTCAGCGTACGGGGAGACCCAGTACTTC.